The 14 T cell receptor beta chains listed next were all sequenced from one sample in a study of metastatic and nonmetastatic thyroid tumors. TCRdb reanalyzed the PCR reads with MiXCR. Seen here are about 64,000 clones, about 4% observed once, and the top ten hold 20% to 25%. Each patient went into thyroid surgery without having received any treatment. The source material was blood. The source is a female donor with papillary thyroid cancer or a benign thyroid nodule (not recorded which). Some clones in this sample may be carry-over from other donors' samples.

This clone was seen at least ten times. The chain uses TRBV20-1 and TRBJ1-2; D gene unclear. Looked up from germline, CDR1 is DFQATT and CDR2 is SNEGSKA (reference sequence). V shed 0 bases and J shed 4 bases, with 9 bases lying between them. The CDR3 has 13 amino acids. The CDR3 DNA reads TGCAGTGCTAGAGATGGACTTACCTATGGCTACACCTTC. Translation: CSARDGLTYGYTF.

This clone was counted only a few times. This sequence joins TRBV7-2 and TRBJ2-5, with D possibly matching TRBD1 (7 bases). V was pared by 5 bases and J by 4 bases, with 20 bases between. The CDR3 extends over 16 amino acids. Germline CDR1 is SGHTA and CDR2 is FQGNSA. DNA of the CDR3: TGTGCCAGCAGCACCCAGACAGGGACCGGGGGAGAGACCCAGTACTTC. Amino acids: CASSTQTGTGGETQYF. Full variable domain (rest looked up from reference TRBV7-2 and TRBJ2-5): GAGVSQSPSNKVTEKGKDVELRCDPISGHTALYWYRQSLGQGLEFLIYFQGNSAPDKSGLPSDRFSAERTGGSVSTLTIQRTQQEDSAVYLCASSTQTGTGGETQYFGPGTRLLVL.

Concerning this clone: A single base separates this from a much larger clone, so it may be a read error. The CDR3 sequence is CASSSNRNIGLGEKLFF. DNA of the CDR3: TGTGCCAGCAGTTCGAACCGTAATATAGGGTTAGGTGAAAAACTGTTTTTT. The chain couples TRBV12-3 or TRBV12-4 to TRBJ1-4; no firm D call. V lost 4 bases, J lost 7 bases, and 22 bases lay in between. The CDR3 spans 17 residues.

The chain employs TRBV12-3 or TRBV12-4 and TRBJ2-2; 9 positions match TRBD1. The ends lost 6 bases at V and 2 bases at J; junction bases unmatched: 7. The CDR3 consists of 16 residues. CDR3 nucleotides: TGTGCCAGCAGCGGACAGGGGCCGAGTAACACCGGGGAGCTGTTTTTT. The encoded protein is CASSGQGPSNTGELFF.

The chain joins TRBV4-2 to TRBJ1-2; TRBD1 aligns across 9 bases. With 4 bases clipped from V and 3 bases from J, the junction kept 6 bases outside the gene matches. Germline V gene lookup returns CDR1 LGHNA and CDR2 YNFKEQ. The CDR3 is made up of 15 amino acids. This CDR3 reads CASSLSGTGYYGYTF. The CDR3 bases are TGTGCCAGCAGCCTGTCCGGGACAGGGTACTATGGCTACACCTTC.

This clone was seen only once. The chain uses TRBV6-1 and TRBJ2-3; D may be TRBD1 (6 bases). CDR3 length: 15 residues. V was shortened by 7 bases and J by 9 bases, with 23 bases between the two germline ends. Germline-derived CDR1 and CDR2 are MNHNS and SASEGT. In DNA form, the CDR3 reads TGTGCCAGCAATGTACAGGGACCTCACAAAGAGACGCAGTATTTT. It is translated as CASNVQGPHKETQYF.

This clone was seen a handful of times. This chain uses TRBV20-1 with TRBJ2-7; D may be TRBD1 (5 bases). In germline, CDR1 is DFQATT, CDR2 SNEGSKA (reference sequence). Trimming removed 3 bases from V and 3 bases from J, with 12 bases in between. The CDR3 loop spans 13 amino acids. As DNA, the CDR3 is TGCAGTGCTAGTACGACAGAATACTACGAGCAGTACTTC. Its translation: CSASTTEYYEQYF.

To note about this clone: This may arise from a read error, as a much more abundant clone is one base away. CDR3 nucleotide sequence: TGTGCCAACAAGAGGGGGCCAAAAGAGACCCAGTACTTC. It is translated as CANKRGPKETQYF. This chain connects TRBV15 to TRBJ2-5; 7 nucleotides line up with TRBD1. From germline, CDR1 is LNHNV and CDR2 YYDKDF (reference sequence). The V segment lost 10 bases and the J segment 3 bases; nucleotides outside the gene matches: 8. There are 13 residues in the CDR3.

This clone has only a few counts. The rearrangement joins TRBV6-1 to TRBJ2-1, with D possibly TRBD2 on 6 matching bases. CDR3 length: 16 residues. Looked up from germline, CDR1 is MNHNS and CDR2 is SASEGT. Trimming shortened V by 5 bases and J by 7 bases, and 21 bases separated the two germline ends. CDR3: CASSRPKGLMFNEQFF. The CDR3 nucleotides are TGTGCCAGCAGTAGACCGAAAGGACTAATGTTTAATGAGCAGTTCTTC.

This clone occurred many times. The chain has TRBV28 and TRBJ1-1; D possibly corresponds to TRBD1 (6 bases). The germline V and J ends were trimmed by 5 bases and 10 bases, with 23 bases remaining between them. The CDR3 covers 15 residues. In germline, CDR1 is MDHEN, CDR2 SYDVKM. The CDR3 DNA follows: TGTGCCAGCAGTAAACAGAAAGGGGGGGGGTGGAGAGCTTTCTTT. It translates to CASSKQKGGGWRAFF.

This clone was picked up many times. The chain employs TRBV10-1 and TRBJ2-2, with D unresolved. The V and J ends lost 3 bases and 6 bases respectively, with 2 bases between them. The CDR3 spans 11 residues. The germline V gene has CDR1 WNHNN and CDR2 SYGVQD (reference sequence). The DNA for the CDR3 is TGCGCCAGCAGTGAAGCCGGGGAGCTGTTTTTT. Encoded protein: CASSEAGELFF.

The sample holds many counts of this clone. The genes are TRBV15 and TRBJ2-5; D call uncertain. V gave up 5 bases and J gave up 4 bases, with 11 bases separating them. This CDR3 has 13 amino acids. CDR1 is LNHNV and CDR2 is YYDKDF in the germline V gene (reference sequence). Here the CDR3 reads CATSPTETETQYF. The CDR3, as DNA: TGTGCCACCAGCCCAACCGAAACAGAGACCCAGTACTTC.

This clone was recorded a few times. A much larger clone differs by one base, so this may be a read error. The chain has TRBV7-9 and TRBJ2-3, with D tentatively TRBD1 or TRBD2 (5 bases each). This CDR3 spans 14 amino acids. CDR1 is SEHNR, CDR2 FQNEAQ, per germline (reference sequence). CDR3 loop: CASSWERSTGTQYF. CDR3 sequence (DNA): TGTGCCAGCAGCTGGGAGCGGAGCACAGGTACGCAGTATTTT.

In its sample, this clone was seen a few times. This could be a read error, since a much larger clone is one nucleotide away. The rearrangement links TRBV7-9 to TRBJ2-3; TRBD2 matches 9 bases. The V gene end was trimmed by 5 bases and the J gene end by 1 base; junction bases not matched to a gene: 7. Germline CDR1 SEHNR, CDR2 FQNEAQ (reference sequence). This CDR3 is built from 16 residues. This CDR3 reads CASSTTSGGGTDTQYF. DNA of the CDR3: TGTGCCAGCAGCACGACTAGCGGTGGGGGCACAGATACGCAGTATTTT.